Following are 23 T cell receptor beta chains from one sample sequenced in a study of vaccination effects on CD4 cells after COVID-19. Sequenced by immunoSEQ multiplex PCR; TCRdb stores in-frame clones only, minus some. The sample includes some 20,000 clones, under 75% of them seen just once. Using viral peptide pools, the ViraFEST assay grew out antigen-specific CD4+ T cells prior to sequencing. The culture ran for about 10 days, and then CD4+ T cells were isolated. Negative nucleocapsid antibody tests before and after vaccination confirmed no previous SARS-CoV-2 infection. These receptors have no identified antigens. Material: CD4+ T cells from PBMCs cultured with HCoV-NL63 spike peptides, obtained before COVID-19 vaccination. The receptors were gathered from a human donor who received a COVID-19 vaccine.

The chain uses TRBV3-1 (or the pseudogene TRBV3-2) and TRBJ1-5; D might be TRBD1 (6 bases). This CDR3 spans 16 amino acids. Deletions cut 1 base from V and 0 bases from J, with 10 bases between. Germline CDR1 is LGHDT and CDR2 is YNNKEL (reference sequence). The DNA for the CDR3 is TGTGCCAGCAGCCAAGGGGGGGCCCTTAGCAATCAGCCCCAGCATTTT. This translates into CASSQGGALSNQPQHF.

This clone was seen more than once but under ten times. The rearrangement uses TRBV11-2 and TRBJ2-1; D not resolved. Trimming shortened V by 5 bases and J by 5 bases, and 10 bases separated the two germline ends. Germline V lookup: CDR1 SGHAT, CDR2 FQNNGV. This CDR3 comprises 13 residues. The CDR3 protein is CASSPDRHNEQFF. The CDR3 DNA sequence: TGTGCCAGCAGCCCCGACCGCCACAATGAGCAGTTCTTC.

This chain uses TRBV10-2 with TRBJ1-2; 8 nucleotides align to TRBD1. Germline CDR1 and CDR2: WSHSY and SAAADI. Trimming at V came to 3 bases and at J to 4 bases, leaving 10 bases not matched to a gene. There are 16 residues in the CDR3. This chain's CDR3 is CASSDPGGRVGYGYTF. The CDR3 nucleotides read TGCGCCAGCAGTGACCCAGGGGGCAGGGTTGGCTATGGCTACACCTTC.

This clone was observed a few times. This sequence joins TRBV29-1 and TRBJ1-5; no firm D call. Germline V gene sequence: CDR1 SQVTM, CDR2 ANQGSEA. The CDR3 is 14 residues long. V dropped 6 bases and J dropped 0 bases, with 12 bases sitting between them. The CDR3 DNA is TGCAGCGTCTCCGGGCCTTATAGCAATCAGCCCCAGCATTTT. This codes for CSVSGPYSNQPQHF.

This clone was seen once. The chain joins TRBV5-4 to TRBJ1-3, with 8 bases aligning to TRBD1. This CDR3 spans 16 amino acids. Losses at the gene ends were 0 bases for V and 0 bases for J; bases not matched to a gene: 2. Germline V gene sequence: CDR1 SGHNT, CDR2 YYREEE (reference sequence). This CDR3 reads CASSLGQGPSGNTIYF. As DNA, the CDR3 is TGTGCCAGCAGCTTGGGACAGGGGCCCTCTGGAAACACCATATATTTT.

V and J are TRBV3-1 (or the pseudogene TRBV3-2) and TRBJ1-4; 9 bases fit TRBD1. V shed 4 bases, J shed 8 bases, and the junction held 5 bases outside the gene matches. Germline CDR1 is LGHDT and CDR2 is YNNKEL (reference sequence). The length of the CDR3 is 14 residues. The CDR3 region is CASSPGQGREKLFF. CDR3 coding DNA: TGTGCCAGCAGCCCGGGACAGGGAAGGGAAAAACTGTTTTTT.

CDR3 residues: CASSKQGGTEAFF. The CDR3 nucleotides are TGCGCCAGCAGTAAACAGGGGGGCACTGAAGCTTTCTTT. The V gene is TRBV10-2, the J gene TRBJ1-1, with 8 bases fitting TRBD1. The CDR3 has 13 residues. The J segment lost 4 bases and the V segment lost 5 bases, leaving 3 bases of the junction unmatched. Germline CDR1 reads WSHSY; CDR2 reads SAAADI.

A few counts support this clone. The chain recombines TRBV20-1 with TRBJ2-1, with D unclear. V was shortened by 5 bases and J by 4 bases, with 6 bases between the two germline ends. The CDR3 consists of 11 residues. Germline V gene lookup returns CDR1 DFQATT and CDR2 SNEGSKA (reference sequence). In nucleotides, the CDR3 is TGCAGTGCTCAAATATACAATGAGCAGTTCTTC. Its translation is CSAQIYNEQFF.

The rearrangement uses TRBV6-6 and TRBJ1-5; TRBD1 might be the D (5 bases). This CDR3 has 14 amino acids. V lost 7 bases and J lost 6, with 16 bases in between. Germline V gives CDR1 MNHNY, CDR2 SVGAGI (reference sequence). The CDR3 coding sequence is TGTGCCAGCACACCGGGGGGGGAGAGTCAGCCCCAGCATTTT. Translating gives CASTPGGESQPQHF.

The chain carries TRBV7-2 and TRBJ2-1, with 7 bases aligning to TRBD1. CDR1 and CDR2 from the germline V gene are SGHTA and FQGNSA. The CDR3 extends over 16 amino acids. The V gene end was trimmed by 5 bases and the J gene end by 1 base; junction bases not matched to a gene: 8. This CDR3 is CASSEITGVSYNEQFF. Here the CDR3 DNA reads TGTGCCAGCAGCGAAATAACAGGGGTGTCCTACAATGAGCAGTTCTTC.

The chain couples TRBV6-5 to TRBJ1-1; D is possibly TRBD1 (6 bases). Trimming took off 9 bases at V and 5 bases at J, with 19 bases between the two ends. The CDR3 spans 14 residues. Germline V gene lookup returns CDR1 MNHEY and CDR2 SVGAGI. The CDR3 spells CASASGGAQTEAFF. For the CDR3, the DNA is TGTGCCAGTGCTTCTGGGGGGGCGCAGACTGAAGCTTTCTTT.

This clone was picked up one time. This chain uses TRBV7-2 with TRBJ2-1; 9 bases are a match to TRBD2. CDR3 length equals 16 residues. In germline, CDR1 is SGHTA, CDR2 FQGNSA. J gave up 7 bases and V 5 bases, and 12 bases lay outside the gene matches. Here the CDR3 reads CASSQLRGRAWNEQFF. CDR3 bases: TGTGCCAGCAGCCAGCTACGCGGGAGGGCCTGGAATGAGCAGTTCTTC.

This chain joins TRBV5-4 and TRBJ2-5, with 7 bases identical to TRBD1. The CDR3 is 14 residues long. Germline V gives CDR1 SGHNT, CDR2 YYREEE (reference sequence). Trimming at V came to 4 bases and at J to 5 bases, leaving 8 bases not matched to a gene. In DNA, the CDR3 is TGTGCCAGCAGCCTACAAGGGGGCACTGAGACCCAGTACTTC. Amino acid sequence: CASSLQGGTETQYF.

The V gene is TRBV3-1 (or the pseudogene TRBV3-2), the J gene TRBJ2-3; a possible D gene is TRBD2 (6 bases). The CDR3 has 15 residues. V was trimmed by 4 bases and J by 2 bases, leaving 13 bases between them. Germline V gene data show CDR1 as LGHDT and CDR2 as YNNKEL (reference sequence). CDR3 DNA sequence: TGTGCCAGCAGCCCTCCAGGAGGGGCCACAGATACGCAGTATTTT. Its translation: CASSPPGGATDTQYF.

V is TRBV6-5 and J is TRBJ1-1; D not certain. The CDR3 covers 14 residues. Germline loops: CDR1 MNHEY, CDR2 SVGAGI. V was pared by 0 bases and J by 10 bases, with 15 bases between. The CDR3 nucleotides read TGTGCCAGCAGTTACTCGATGGGTCTGCTGGGAGCTTTCTTT. Translation: CASSYSMGLLGAFF.

For the CDR3, the DNA is TGCGCCAGCAGCCAATCCGGACTTTTTCAAGAGACCCAGTACTTC. Residues: CASSQSGLFQETQYF. The rearrangement joins TRBV4-1 to TRBJ2-5, with D perhaps matching TRBD2 (5 bases). CDR3 length: 15 amino acids. From germline, CDR1 is MGHRA and CDR2 YSYEKL. The V end lost 2 bases, the J end lost 2 bases, and 12 bases lay between the germline ends.

This chain joins TRBV6-2 or TRBV6-3 and TRBJ2-1, with TRBD2 matching over 11 bases. The CDR3 spans 15 residues. Germline V gene data show CDR1 as MNHEY and CDR2 as SVGEGT. V lost 5 bases and J lost 4; bases outside the gene matches: 4. This CDR3 reads CASSRLAGPYNEQFF. The CDR3 DNA sequence: TGTGCCAGCAGTAGACTAGCGGGACCTTACAATGAGCAGTTCTTC.

The V gene is TRBV5-1, the J gene TRBJ2-3, with D unresolved. V gave up 4 bases and J gave up 4 bases, with 10 bases separating them. The CDR3 is made up of 13 amino acids. Germline CDR1 SGHRS, CDR2 YFSETQ. CDR3 amino acids: CASSPPGADTQYF. The DNA for the CDR3 is TGCGCCAGCAGCCCGCCCGGCGCAGATACGCAGTATTTT.

This clone was counted only a few times. The chain is built from TRBV3-1 (or the pseudogene TRBV3-2) and TRBJ2-3; D is unresolved. V was trimmed by 1 base and J by 4 bases, leaving 3 bases between them. The CDR3 is 12 residues long. Germline loops: CDR1 LGHDT, CDR2 YNNKEL (reference sequence). CDR3 protein: CASSQVADTQYF. The CDR3 nucleotides are TGTGCCAGCAGCCAAGTCGCAGATACGCAGTATTTT.

The V call is TRBV5-4, the J call TRBJ2-1; tentatively, D is TRBD1 (5 bases). CDR3 size: 15 residues. From germline, CDR1 is SGHNT and CDR2 YYREEE (reference sequence). V shed 4 bases and J shed 5 bases, with 16 bases lying between them. In nucleotides, the CDR3 is TGTGCCAGCAGCCCGGCCGGACACGTCAACAATGAGCAGTTCTTC. Its protein is CASSPAGHVNNEQFF.

The chain carries TRBV6-5 and TRBJ1-6; the D gene is possibly TRBD1 (6 bases). The CDR3 contains 15 residues. Germline values: CDR1 MNHEY, CDR2 SVGAGI. Trimming shortened V by 8 bases and J by 9 bases, and 20 bases separated the two germline ends. CDR3 amino acids: CASLKEWGAGSPLHF. The CDR3 DNA follows: TGTGCCAGCCTAAAAGAATGGGGGGCTGGTTCACCCCTCCACTTT.

The gene calls are TRBV10-3 and TRBJ2-3, with 12 bases fitting TRBD2. The junction had 4 bases not matched to a gene; V was cut back by 4 bases and J by 8 bases. The CDR3 spans 14 residues. Germline V CDR1 and CDR2: ENHRY, SYGVKD. CDR3 bases: TGTGCCATCAGTGGTTCGACTAGCGGGGGTACGCAGTATTTT. Protein sequence: CAISGSTSGGTQYF.

The chain is built from TRBV6-5 and TRBJ2-7; 7 bases are shared with TRBD2. CDR1 is MNHEY, CDR2 SVGAGI, per germline. The CDR3 is 15 amino acids. The ends lost 2 bases at V and 3 bases at J; junction bases unmatched: 7. CDR3 in amino acids: CASSYMASGLYEQYF. CDR3 bases: TGTGCCAGCAGTTACATGGCTAGCGGCCTCTACGAGCAGTACTTC.